This T cell receptor (beta chain) comes out of a study of beta chain features in type 1 diabetes. Study-wide findings and caveats: The naive, central memory and Treg TCRB repertoires showed an apparent similarity that was greater among patients than among healthy donors. VDJ junctions from patients with type 1 diabetes contained fewer insertions and more deletions. Whether TCRB rearrangement is influenced by HLA type was left unresolved in this analysis.

Trimming stripped 8 bases from V and 1 base from J, with 15 bases between. CDR1 and CDR2 (germline): SQVTM, ANQGSEA. The CDR3 totals 14 residues. This clone was found a few times. What it binds is not known. Of the isolated RNA, all was reverse transcribed, and so the sequenced material was expressed TCRB transcripts. Repertoires were generated with immunoSEQ multiplex PCR, while TCRdb's copy carries only in-frame clones and drops some. The table lists hundreds of thousands of clones, around 28% of them singletons. The sample comprised naive CD4+ T cells from blood. The V call is TRBV29-1, the J call TRBJ2-1; D is ambiguous. This TCR came from a man between 18 and 35 years old in good health. CDR3 region: CSIYRDISYNEQFF. For the CDR3, the DNA is TGCAGCATATACCGCGACATTTCCTACAATGAGCAGTTCTTC.